The T cell receptor beta chain under discussion was sequenced for a study of identical twins. A universal primer binding site was introduced by template switching. The final cDNA contained unique molecular identifiers. TCRdb reanalysed the 5' RACE reads using MiXCR and keeps one entry per CDR3 protein. Among about 690,000 distinct CDR3 sequences listed, roughly 6% were seen once. Looked up from germline, CDR1 is DFQATT and CDR2 is SNEGSKA (reference sequence). The junction had 7 bases not matched to a gene; V was cut back by 0 bases and J by 0 bases. The CDR3 is made up of 18 amino acids. Whole-study findings and limits: Among beta out-of-frame sequences, excess sharing between twins appeared weaker. Cross-sectional statistics underpinned the conclusions; the same donors were not followed.

This clonotype was counted many times. The antigen remains unidentified. The sequenced material came from naive T cells sorted from blood. The receptor was isolated from a man aged 18-30 years in good health. The rearrangement links TRBV20-1 to TRBJ2-1, with 11 bases aligning to TRBD2. The CDR3 loop reads CSARDPTSGKSSYNEQFF. The DNA for the CDR3 is TGCAGTGCTAGAGATCCGACTAGCGGGAAGAGCTCCTACAATGAGCAGTTCTTC.